Following are 32 T cell receptor beta chains from one sample sequenced in a study of shared clonotypes between healthy human individuals. Assay: immunoSEQ multiplex PCR; the TCRdb copy retains only in-frame clones and omits some. Of approximately 1.5 million clones listed, around 98.5% are singletons. The source material was naive CD4+ T cells sorted from blood. Subset described: CD45RA+ positively selected. These receptors came from a man aged 30-40 years in good health.

This clone was observed a single time. The chain uses TRBV6-6 and TRBJ2-5, with D possibly matching TRBD1 (5 bases). Germline V lookup: CDR1 MNHNY, CDR2 SVGAGI (reference sequence). The ends were cut back, 4 bases at V and 1 base at J, with 10 bases in the middle. The CDR3 has 14 amino acids. Written as DNA, the CDR3 is TGTGCCAGCAGTTTACCAGGGATCCAAGAGACCCAGTACTTC. Encoded protein: CASSLPGIQETQYF.

The chain links TRBV7-9 to TRBJ2-1, with TRBD2 identical over 9 bases. Germline CDR1 SEHNR, CDR2 FQNEAQ (reference sequence). V shed 4 bases and J 3 bases; nucleotides not matched to a gene: 4. This CDR3 comprises 15 residues. CDR3 bases: TGTGCCAGCAGCTCAAGCGGGAGGAACTACAATGAGCAGTTCTTC. Its protein is CASSSSGRNYNEQFF.

The chain uses TRBV6-6 and TRBJ1-1; TRBD1 aligns across 9 bases. Germline CDR1 reads MNHNY; CDR2 reads SVGAGI (reference sequence). The V gene end was trimmed by 6 bases and the J gene end by 10 bases; junction bases not matched to a gene: 9. The CDR3 is 13 residues long. The CDR3 sequence: CASRLRTGATAFF. The CDR3 DNA is TGTGCCAGCAGGCTGAGGACAGGGGCTACAGCTTTCTTT.

The J gene is TRBJ2-3, the V gene TRBV2, with D perhaps matching TRBD2 (7 bases). Deletions cut 2 bases from V and 8 bases from J, with 20 bases between. Germline-derived CDR1 and CDR2 are SNHLY and FYNNEI. The CDR3 is 16 residues long. The chain's CDR3 is CASSERQGRGRGTQYF. DNA for the CDR3: TGTGCCAGCAGTGAACGCCAGGGGAGGGGCCGGGGTACGCAGTATTTT.

This chain joins TRBV15 and TRBJ2-7; TRBD2 matches at 15 bases. Germline V CDR1 and CDR2: LNHNV, YYDKDF (reference sequence). The CDR3 runs to 19 residues. After removal of 2 bases from V and 1 base from J, the junction contained 9 bases not matched to a gene. CDR3 sequence: CATSRPRTSGRERSYEQYF. In DNA, the CDR3 is TGTGCCACCAGCAGACCTAGGACTAGCGGGAGGGAGAGGTCCTACGAGCAGTACTTC.

This chain uses TRBV6-6 with TRBJ2-3; D gene uncertain. CDR1 and CDR2 (germline): MNHNY, SVGAGI (reference sequence). V lost 5 bases, J lost 6 bases, and 9 bases lay in between. There are 12 residues in the CDR3. CDR3 sequence: CASSPMTDTQYF. In DNA, the CDR3 is TGTGCCAGCAGTCCAATGACGGATACGCAGTATTTT.

This chain uses TRBV30 with TRBJ2-1, with 7 nucleotides matching TRBD2. This CDR3 spans 16 amino acids. J was trimmed by 4 bases and V by 0 bases; bases with no gene match: 9. The germline V gene encodes CDR1 GTSNPN and CDR2 SVGIG (reference sequence). CDR3 protein: CAWSVKALAAYNEQFF. DNA of the CDR3: TGTGCCTGGAGTGTAAAGGCGCTAGCGGCTTACAATGAGCAGTTCTTC.

A single count supports this clone. The J gene is TRBJ1-2, the V gene TRBV4-1; D unresolved. The CDR3 totals 12 residues. The ends were cut back, 10 bases at V and 1 base at J, with 10 bases in the middle. Germline loops: CDR1 MGHRA, CDR2 YSYEKL. In nucleotides, the CDR3 is TGCGCCACCTGGTCCTATAACTATGGCTACACCTTC. Amino acid sequence: CATWSYNYGYTF.

V usage is TRBV11-2 and J usage is TRBJ2-7, with a possible D match to TRBD2 (6 bases). This CDR3 is 16 amino acids long. Deletions cut 0 bases from V and 3 bases from J, with 15 bases between. CDR1 and CDR2 from the germline V gene are SGHAT and FQNNGV. The CDR3 nucleotides are TGTGCCAGCAGCTTAGATGGGGGGAGGAACCTCTACGAGCAGTACTTC. Protein sequence: CASSLDGGRNLYEQYF.

J is TRBJ1-1 and V is TRBV28; unclear D gene. Germline V CDR1 and CDR2: MDHEN, SYDVKM. Trimming cost V 0 bases and J 1 base, with 3 bases left between them. CDR3 size: 13 residues. CDR3 DNA: TGTGCCAGCAGTTTATGGTCGAACACTGAAGCTTTCTTT. It codes for CASSLWSNTEAFF.

The chain uses TRBV4-1 and TRBJ1-5; D gene ambiguous. The length of the CDR3 is 13 residues. The V gene lost 2 bases and the J gene lost 4 bases, with 6 bases spanning the gap. Germline loops: CDR1 MGHRA, CDR2 YSYEKL. The CDR3 DNA is TGCGCCAGCAGCCAAACGATTAATCAGCCCCAGCATTTT. Translating gives CASSQTINQPQHF.

This clone was counted once. The J gene is TRBJ2-7, the V gene TRBV7-6; D uncertain. CDR1 and CDR2 (germline): SGHVS, FNYEAQ. V lost 1 base, J lost 3 bases, and 10 bases lay in between. The CDR3 has 14 residues. CDR3 DNA: TGTGCCAGCAGCTTAGAGGACGGAATCTACGAGCAGTACTTC. Its protein is CASSLEDGIYEQYF. Full variable domain (outside the CDR3, taken from reference TRBV7-6 and TRBJ2-7): GAGVSQSPRYKVTKRGQDVALRCDPISGHVSLYWYRQALGQGPEFLTYFNYEAQQDKSGLPNDRFSAERPEGSISTLTIQRTEQRDSAMYRCASSLEDGIYEQYFGPGTRLTVT.

This chain connects TRBV4-3 to TRBJ2-7; D remains unclear. Germline CDR1 LGHNA, CDR2 YSLEER. V gave up 0 bases and J gave up 3 bases, with 6 bases separating them. The CDR3 loop spans 13 amino acids. CDR3 protein: CASSQDVYYEQYF. As DNA, the CDR3 is TGCGCCAGCAGCCAAGATGTGTACTACGAGCAGTACTTC.

The CDR3 here is CASSGPALREYF. CDR3 nucleotides: TGTGCCAGCAGCGGGCCGGCTTTACGGGAGTACTTC. The chain is built from TRBV6-1 and TRBJ2-7; no definite D call. V was trimmed by 6 bases and J by 11 bases, leaving 17 bases between them. This CDR3 has 12 residues. In germline, CDR1 is MNHNS, CDR2 SASEGT.

J is TRBJ2-1 and V is TRBV4-1; 8 bases align to TRBD1. The CDR3 extends over 16 amino acids. With V trimmed by 3 bases and J by 5 bases, 9 bases remained unmatched. Germline V CDR1 and CDR2: MGHRA, YSYEKL. As DNA, the CDR3 is TGCGCCAGCAGCCAGGGTCGGACAGGGATAGACAATGAGCAGTTCTTC. This gives the protein CASSQGRTGIDNEQFF.

The gene calls are TRBV27 and TRBJ2-7; TRBD2 matches at 16 bases. The CDR3 is made up of 16 amino acids. Germline lookup yields CDR1 MNHEY and CDR2 SMNVEV (reference sequence). The junction had 4 bases not matched to a gene; V was cut back by 6 bases and J by 2 bases. CDR3 in amino acids: CASSPGLAGGPYEQYF. DNA for the CDR3: TGTGCCAGCAGCCCGGGACTAGCGGGAGGGCCCTACGAGCAGTACTTC.

The V and J genes are TRBV9 and TRBJ2-3; tentative D call: TRBD1 (6 bases). This CDR3 is built from 16 residues. Trimming pared 4 bases from V and 1 base from J, leaving 16 bases between. From germline, CDR1 is SGDLS and CDR2 YYNGEE. The CDR3 DNA follows: TGTGCCAGCAGCCCCTTCAGGGGTTTGGGCACAGATACGCAGTATTTT. Its translation: CASSPFRGLGTDTQYF.

The rearrangement joins TRBV10-2 to TRBJ2-7, with TRBD1 matching 7 bases. Germline CDR1 and CDR2: WSHSY and SAAADI. V was pared by 6 bases and J by 0 bases, with 8 bases of the junction left unmatched. This CDR3 spans 15 amino acids. CDR3 coding DNA: TGCGCCAGCAGGAATACAGGGGCGGACTCCTACGAGCAGTACTTC. It yields the protein CASRNTGADSYEQYF.

Regarding this clone: The junction does not match germline at one end; this may be a read error. The J gene is TRBJ2-5, the V gene TRBV7-2; tentatively, D is TRBD2 (6 bases). Looked up from germline, CDR1 is SGHTA and CDR2 is FQGNSA. The CDR3 runs 12 residues. CDR3 in amino acids: CASNRNGLRPHF. CDR3 bases: TGTGCCAGCAACAGAAACGGACTAAGGCCCCACTTC.

The CDR3 DNA reads as TGTGCCAGCAGTCCACAGGGCCGAGGGGGAGGCTACACCTTC. Amino acid sequence: CASSPQGRGGGYTF. The genes are TRBV6-5 and TRBJ1-2; D might be TRBD1 (6 bases). V lost 5 bases and J lost 8, with 18 bases in between. Germline CDR1 and CDR2: MNHEY and SVGAGI. This CDR3 is built from 14 residues.

V is TRBV5-4 and J is TRBJ2-7; D gene unclear. V was cut by 2 bases and J by 2 bases, with 11 bases left in between. The CDR3 extends over 14 amino acids. Germline CDR1 and CDR2: SGHNT and YYREEE (reference sequence). This chain's CDR3 is CASSFDASTYEQYF. CDR3 DNA: TGTGCCAGCAGCTTTGACGCGAGTACCTACGAGCAGTACTTC. The variable domain in full, with the rest retrieved from reference TRBV5-4 and TRBJ2-7, is ETGVTQSPTHLIKTRGQQVTLRCSSQSGHNTVSWYQQALGQGPQFIFQYYREEENGRGNFPPRFSGLQFPNYSSELNVNALELDDSALYLCASSFDASTYEQYFGPGTRLTVT.

The chain recombines TRBV5-6 with TRBJ1-1; D call uncertain. The V gene's germline CDR1 is SGHDT and CDR2 YYEEEE. The ends were cut back, 6 bases at V and 0 bases at J, with 12 bases in the middle. The CDR3 is 14 residues long. CDR3 nucleotide sequence: TGTGCCAGCACCCTTTGGGTTTTGAACACTGAAGCTTTCTTT. Translated: CASTLWVLNTEAFF.

V is TRBV5-1 and J is TRBJ1-1; 7 nucleotides agree with TRBD1. Germline-derived CDR1 and CDR2 are SGHRS and YFSETQ. V was pared by 2 bases and J by 4 bases, with 8 bases of the junction left unmatched. This CDR3 contains 15 residues. CDR3 DNA: TGCGCCAGCAGCTTTACGGGTCAGGGGGTCACTGAAGCTTTCTTT. This gives the protein CASSFTGQGVTEAFF.

The chain links TRBV7-9 to TRBJ2-2, with 7 bases lining up with TRBD1. V was pared by 5 bases and J by 5 bases, with 8 bases of the junction left unmatched. CDR1 and CDR2 (germline): SEHNR, FQNEAQ (reference sequence). The CDR3 is 15 residues long. The CDR3 DNA reads TGTGCCAGCAGCCCCGCAGGGGGAGATACCGGGGAGCTGTTTTTT. It yields the protein CASSPAGGDTGELFF. Drawing the rest from reference TRBV7-9 and TRBJ2-2, the complete variable domain is DTGVSQNPRHKITKRGQNVTFRCDPISEHNRLYWYRQTLGQGPEFLTYFQNEAQLEKSRLLSDRFSAERPKGSFSTLEIQRTEQGDSAMYLCASSPAGGDTGELFFGEGSRLTVL.

This clone has only one observation. CDR3 sequence (DNA): TGTGCCAGCAGTTTATTTTTGGCGGGATCTAACTATGGCTACACCTTC. Its translation is CASSLFLAGSNYGYTF. The chain joins TRBV28 to TRBJ1-2; D remains ambiguous. The V and J ends lost 1 base and 0 bases respectively, with 12 bases between them. The CDR3 loop spans 16 amino acids. Germline CDR1 and CDR2: MDHEN and SYDVKM.

V and J are TRBV5-8 and TRBJ2-7; D is undetermined. Germline CDR1 reads SGHTS; CDR2 reads YDEGEE. V was pared by 6 bases and J by 3 bases, with 19 bases between. This CDR3 contains 15 residues. CDR3 in amino acids: CASMNEQDIRYEQYF. The CDR3 DNA follows: TGTGCCAGCATGAACGAACAAGACATACGCTACGAGCAGTACTTC.

This chain links TRBV5-1 with TRBJ2-5; possibly TRBD1 or TRBD2 for D (5 bases each). The length of the CDR3 is 14 residues. The V end lost 4 bases, the J end lost 3 bases, and 13 bases lay between the germline ends. From germline, CDR1 is SGHRS and CDR2 YFSETQ. CDR3 region: CASSGGQGKETQYF. In DNA, the CDR3 is TGCGCCAGCAGCGGCGGGCAGGGAAAAGAGACCCAGTACTTC.

This clone was detected once. The chain recombines TRBV5-4 with TRBJ2-2; tentative D call: TRBD1 (7 bases). Germline V gives CDR1 SGHNT, CDR2 YYREEE (reference sequence). V dropped 4 bases and J dropped 5 bases, with 15 bases sitting between them. This CDR3 is built from 15 residues. The CDR3, as DNA: TGTGCCAGCAGCCCAAACAGGGGAGGAACCGGGGAGCTGTTTTTT. Amino acids: CASSPNRGGTGELFF.

This chain uses TRBV13 with TRBJ2-5; TRBD2 agrees at 15 bases. V lost 1 base to trimming and J lost 10 bases; unmatched junction nucleotides: 4. Germline CDR1 is PRHDT and CDR2 is FYEKMQ (reference sequence). This CDR3 comprises 15 residues. Here the CDR3 DNA reads TGTGCCAGCAGCTTAGTGGGACTAGCGGGAGGAATCCAGTACTTC. The encoded protein is CASSLVGLAGGIQYF.

The chain employs TRBV12-5 and TRBJ2-5, with D perhaps matching TRBD2 (6 bases). Trimming left V 4 bases short and J 2 bases short, with 17 bases between. The CDR3 loop spans 16 amino acids. From germline, CDR1 is LGHNT and CDR2 FRNRAP. DNA of the CDR3: TGTGCTAGTGGTTATTGGGGGGAGGCGGTACAAGAGACCCAGTACTTC. Translated: CASGYWGEAVQETQYF. Complete variable domain (other parts from reference TRBV12-5 and TRBJ2-5): DARVTQTPRHKVTEMGQEVTMRCQPILGHNTVFWYRQTMMQGLELLAYFRNRAPLDDSGMPKDRFSAEMPDATLATLKIQPSEPRDSAVYFCASGYWGEAVQETQYFGPGTRLLVL.

This rearrangement joins TRBV19 to TRBJ1-4; TRBD1 agrees at 7 bases. With V trimmed by 8 bases and J by 8 bases, 11 bases remained unmatched. CDR3 length: 14 residues. The germline CDR1 and CDR2 sequences are LNHDA and SQIVND (reference sequence). The CDR3 region is CASGPRTGAEKLFF. Written as DNA, the CDR3 is TGTGCCAGTGGACCACGGACAGGAGCGGAAAAACTGTTTTTT.

The rearrangement joins TRBV20-1 to TRBJ2-7, with D uncertain. V was cut by 4 bases and J by 10 bases, with 14 bases left in between. Germline V gene data show CDR1 as DFQATT and CDR2 as SNEGSKA (reference sequence). This CDR3 has 11 amino acids. The CDR3 loop reads CSATLIRSQYF. DNA of the CDR3: TGCAGTGCTACCCTGATTCGTTCCCAGTACTTC.